This TCR beta chain is from a study of CD8+ T cells in alopecia areata. As for the study in general: Tofacitinib lasted 6 to 18 months, then 6 months off drug.

cDNA prepared by RNA extraction and subsequent reverse transcription served as the template for sequencing. The repertoire was sequenced with immunoSEQ multiplex PCR; TCRdb's copy has only in-frame clones and lacks some. This table has about 250,000 clones, roughly two thirds appearing once. Study-wide results and caveats: Alopecia totalis/universalis scalp especially showed more expanded CD8+ clones than normal scalp.

Lesional scalp punch biopsies and peripheral blood were collected from alopecia areata patients. Trimming cost V 4 bases and J 0 bases, with 8 bases left between them. The CDR3 totals 15 residues. Per germline, CDR1 SGHDT and CDR2 YYEEEE. This clone occurred once. As yet, its antigen is unknown. The TCR was taken from a human donor with alopecia areata. The chain carries TRBV5-6 and TRBJ1-6; no clear D. This sample comprised CD4+ T cells sorted from blood, obtained at week 0. CDR3 DNA sequence: TGTGCCAGCAGCCCCTCAAGCTCCTATAATTCACCCCTCCACTTT. The encoded protein is CASSPSSSYNSPLHF.